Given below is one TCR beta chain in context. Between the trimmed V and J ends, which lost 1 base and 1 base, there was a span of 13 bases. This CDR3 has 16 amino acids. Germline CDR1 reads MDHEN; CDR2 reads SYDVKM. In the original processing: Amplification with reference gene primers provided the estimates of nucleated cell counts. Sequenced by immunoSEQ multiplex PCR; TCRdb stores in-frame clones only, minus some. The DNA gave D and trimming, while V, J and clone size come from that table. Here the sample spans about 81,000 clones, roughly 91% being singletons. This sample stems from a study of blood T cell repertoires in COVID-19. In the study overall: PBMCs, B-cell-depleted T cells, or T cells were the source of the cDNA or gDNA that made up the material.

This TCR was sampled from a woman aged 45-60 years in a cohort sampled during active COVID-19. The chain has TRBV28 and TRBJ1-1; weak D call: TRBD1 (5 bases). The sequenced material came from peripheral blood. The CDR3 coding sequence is TGTGCCAGCAGTTTATCGGGAGGGACTGCGAACACTGAAGCTTTCTTT. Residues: CASSLSGGTANTEAFF.